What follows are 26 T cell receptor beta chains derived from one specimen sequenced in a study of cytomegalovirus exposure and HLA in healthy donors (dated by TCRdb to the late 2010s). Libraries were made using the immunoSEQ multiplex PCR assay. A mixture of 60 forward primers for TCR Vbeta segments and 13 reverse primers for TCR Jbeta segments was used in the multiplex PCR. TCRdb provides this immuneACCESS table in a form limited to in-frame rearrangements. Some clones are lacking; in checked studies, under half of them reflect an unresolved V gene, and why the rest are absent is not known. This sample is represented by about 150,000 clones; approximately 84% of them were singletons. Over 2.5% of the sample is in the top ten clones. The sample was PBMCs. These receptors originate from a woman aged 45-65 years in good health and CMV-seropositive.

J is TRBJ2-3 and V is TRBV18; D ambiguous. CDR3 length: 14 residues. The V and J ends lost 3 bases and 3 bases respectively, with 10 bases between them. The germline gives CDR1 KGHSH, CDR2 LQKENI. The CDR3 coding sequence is TGTGCCAGCTCACCCCCGGCTAGTACAGATACGCAGTATTTT. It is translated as CASSPPASTDTQYF.

CDR3 DNA sequence: TGCGCCAGCGGTATACGAGGGGGGGTTGAAGCTTTCTTT. Its protein is CASGIRGGVEAFF. The genes are TRBV4-3 and TRBJ1-1; tentatively, D is TRBD1 (6 bases). There are 13 residues in the CDR3. V lost 8 bases and J lost 7, with 17 bases in between. Germline V CDR1 and CDR2: LGHNA, YSLEER.

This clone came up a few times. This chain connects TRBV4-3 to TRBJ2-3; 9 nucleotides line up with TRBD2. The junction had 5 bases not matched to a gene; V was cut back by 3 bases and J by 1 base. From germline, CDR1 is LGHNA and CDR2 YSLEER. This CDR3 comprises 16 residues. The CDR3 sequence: CASSQGAGGRTDTQYF. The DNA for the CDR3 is TGCGCCAGCAGCCAGGGAGCGGGAGGTCGCACAGATACGCAGTATTTT.

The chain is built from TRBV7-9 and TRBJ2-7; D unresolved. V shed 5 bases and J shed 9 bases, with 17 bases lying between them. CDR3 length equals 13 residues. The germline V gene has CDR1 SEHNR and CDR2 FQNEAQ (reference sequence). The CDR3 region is CASSPTLAARQYF. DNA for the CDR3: TGTGCCAGCAGCCCTACCCTGGCAGCGAGGCAGTACTTC.

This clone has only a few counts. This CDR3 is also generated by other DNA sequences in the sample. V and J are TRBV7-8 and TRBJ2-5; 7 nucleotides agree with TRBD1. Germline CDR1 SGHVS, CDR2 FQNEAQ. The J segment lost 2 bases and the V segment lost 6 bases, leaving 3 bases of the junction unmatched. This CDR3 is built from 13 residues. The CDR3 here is CASSLDRQETQYF. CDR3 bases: TGTGCCAGCAGTCTGGACAGGCAAGAGACCCAGTACTTC.

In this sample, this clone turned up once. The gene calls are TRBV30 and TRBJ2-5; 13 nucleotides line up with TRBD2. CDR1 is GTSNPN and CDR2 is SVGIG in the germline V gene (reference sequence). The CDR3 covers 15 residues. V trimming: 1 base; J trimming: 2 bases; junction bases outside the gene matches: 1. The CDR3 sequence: CAWSGGLAGQETQYF. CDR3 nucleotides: TGTGCCTGGAGTGGGGGACTAGCGGGGCAAGAGACCCAGTACTTC.

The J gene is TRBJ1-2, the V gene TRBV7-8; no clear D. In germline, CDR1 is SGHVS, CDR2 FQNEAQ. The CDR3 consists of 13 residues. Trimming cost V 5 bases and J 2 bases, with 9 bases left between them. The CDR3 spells CASSRRGNYGYTF. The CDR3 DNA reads TGTGCCAGCAGCCGGCGCGGGAACTATGGCTACACCTTC.

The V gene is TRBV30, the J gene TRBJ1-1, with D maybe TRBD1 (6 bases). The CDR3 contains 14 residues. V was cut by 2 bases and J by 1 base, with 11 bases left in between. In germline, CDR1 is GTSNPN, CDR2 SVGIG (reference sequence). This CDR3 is CAWSMGARNTEAFF. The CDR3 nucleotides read TGTGCCTGGAGTATGGGGGCGCGGAACACTGAAGCTTTCTTT. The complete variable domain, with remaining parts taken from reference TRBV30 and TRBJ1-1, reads SQTIHQWPATLVQPVGSPLSLECTVEGTSNPNLYWYRQAAGRGLQLLFYSVGIGQISSEVPQNLSASRPQDRQFILSSKKLLLSDSGFYLCAWSMGARNTEAFFGQGTRLTVV.

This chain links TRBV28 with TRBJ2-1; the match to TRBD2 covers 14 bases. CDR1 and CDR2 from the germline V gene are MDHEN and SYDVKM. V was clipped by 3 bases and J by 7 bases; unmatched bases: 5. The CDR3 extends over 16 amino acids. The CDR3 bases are TGTGCCAGCAGTTTGAGTGGGACTAGCGGGAGTAATGAGCAGTTCTTC. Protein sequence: CASSLSGTSGSNEQFF. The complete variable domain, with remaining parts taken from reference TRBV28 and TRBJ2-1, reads DVKVTQSSRYLVKRTGEKVFLECVQDMDHENMFWYRQDPGLGLRLIYFSYDVKMKEKGDIPEGYSVSREKKERFSLILESASTNQTSMYLCASSLSGTSGSNEQFFGPGTRLTVL.

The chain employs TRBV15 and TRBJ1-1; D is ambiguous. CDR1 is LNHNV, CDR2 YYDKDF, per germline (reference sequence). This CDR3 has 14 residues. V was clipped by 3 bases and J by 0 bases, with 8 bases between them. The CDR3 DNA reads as TGTGCCACCAGCAGGGAGCTTATGAACACTGAAGCTTTCTTT. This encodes CATSRELMNTEAFF.

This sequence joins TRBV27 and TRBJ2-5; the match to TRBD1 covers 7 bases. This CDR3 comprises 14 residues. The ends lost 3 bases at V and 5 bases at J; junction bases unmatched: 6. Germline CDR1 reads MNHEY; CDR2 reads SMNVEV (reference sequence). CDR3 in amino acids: CASSFLGQAETQYF. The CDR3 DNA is TGTGCCAGCAGTTTCCTAGGACAGGCGGAGACCCAGTACTTC.

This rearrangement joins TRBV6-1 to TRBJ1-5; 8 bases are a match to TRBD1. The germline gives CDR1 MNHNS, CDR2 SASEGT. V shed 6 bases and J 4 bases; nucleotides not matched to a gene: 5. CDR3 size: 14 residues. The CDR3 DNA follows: TGTGCCAGCAGGGGACAGGTAAATAATCAGCCCCAGCATTTT. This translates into CASRGQVNNQPQHF.

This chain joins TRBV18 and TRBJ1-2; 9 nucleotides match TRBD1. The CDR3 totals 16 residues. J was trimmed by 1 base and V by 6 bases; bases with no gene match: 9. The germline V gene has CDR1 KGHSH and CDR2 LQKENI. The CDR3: CASSPGQGRFNYGYTF. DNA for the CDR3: TGTGCCAGCTCGCCAGGACAGGGGAGATTTAACTATGGCTACACCTTC.

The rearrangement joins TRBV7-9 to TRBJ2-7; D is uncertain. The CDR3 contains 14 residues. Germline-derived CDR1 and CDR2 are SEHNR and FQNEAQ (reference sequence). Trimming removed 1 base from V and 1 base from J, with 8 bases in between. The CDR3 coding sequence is TGTGCCAGCAGCTTAGGCAGACTTTCCTACGAGCAGTACTTC. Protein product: CASSLGRLSYEQYF.

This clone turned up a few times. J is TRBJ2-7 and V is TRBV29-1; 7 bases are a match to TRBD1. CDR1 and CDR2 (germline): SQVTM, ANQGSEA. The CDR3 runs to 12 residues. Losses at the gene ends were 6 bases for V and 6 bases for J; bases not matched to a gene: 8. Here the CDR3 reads CSVSGQSSEQYF. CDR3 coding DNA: TGCAGCGTCTCGGGACAGTCATCCGAGCAGTACTTC.

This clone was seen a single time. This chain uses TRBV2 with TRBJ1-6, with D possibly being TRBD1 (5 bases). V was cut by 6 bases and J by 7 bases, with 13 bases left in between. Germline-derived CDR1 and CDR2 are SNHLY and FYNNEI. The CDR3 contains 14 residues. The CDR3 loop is CASRVAGFNSPLHF. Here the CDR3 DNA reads TGTGCCAGCAGGGTAGCAGGGTTCAATTCACCCCTCCACTTT.

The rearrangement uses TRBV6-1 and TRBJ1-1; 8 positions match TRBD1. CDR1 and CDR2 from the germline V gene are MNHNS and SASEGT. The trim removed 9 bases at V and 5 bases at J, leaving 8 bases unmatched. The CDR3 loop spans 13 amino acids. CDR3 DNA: TGTGCCAGATCGACAGGGGTAGGAACTGAAGCTTTCTTT. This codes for CARSTGVGTEAFF.

CDR3 region: CASSGGGFYGYTF. As DNA, the CDR3 is TGTGCCAGCAGTGGAGGCGGCTTCTATGGCTACACCTTC. This rearrangement joins TRBV25-1 to TRBJ1-2, with D unresolved. V shed 4 bases and J shed 4 bases, with 10 bases lying between them. CDR3 size: 13 residues. Germline V lookup: CDR1 MGHDK, CDR2 SYGVNS.

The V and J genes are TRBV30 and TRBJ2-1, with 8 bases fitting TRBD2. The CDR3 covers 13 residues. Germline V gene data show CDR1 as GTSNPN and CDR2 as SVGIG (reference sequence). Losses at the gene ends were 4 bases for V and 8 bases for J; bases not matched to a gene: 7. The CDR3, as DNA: TGTGCCTGGAACCCAGCGGGAGTCGATGAGCAGTTCTTC. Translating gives CAWNPAGVDEQFF.

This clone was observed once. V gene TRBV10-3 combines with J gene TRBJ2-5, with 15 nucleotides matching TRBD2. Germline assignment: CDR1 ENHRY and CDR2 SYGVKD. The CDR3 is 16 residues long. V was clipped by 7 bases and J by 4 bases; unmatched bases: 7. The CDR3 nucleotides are TGTGCCATCATTTGGACTAGCGGGAGGGAACGAGAGACCCAGTACTTC. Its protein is CAIIWTSGRERETQYF.

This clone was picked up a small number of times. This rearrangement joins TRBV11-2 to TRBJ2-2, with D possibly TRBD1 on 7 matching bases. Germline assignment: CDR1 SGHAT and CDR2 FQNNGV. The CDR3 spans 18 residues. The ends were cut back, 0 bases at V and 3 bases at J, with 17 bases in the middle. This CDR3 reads CASSLDAGGPVDTGELFF. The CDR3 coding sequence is TGTGCCAGCAGCTTAGATGCAGGGGGGCCTGTGGACACCGGGGAGCTGTTTTTT.

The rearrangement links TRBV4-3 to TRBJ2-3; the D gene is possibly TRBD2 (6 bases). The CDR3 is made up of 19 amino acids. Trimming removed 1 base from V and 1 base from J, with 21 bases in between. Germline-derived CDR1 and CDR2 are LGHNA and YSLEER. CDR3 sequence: CASSQGIRWQEGRTDTQYF. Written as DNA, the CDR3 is TGCGCCAGCAGCCAAGGGATCCGGTGGCAGGAGGGCCGCACAGATACGCAGTATTTT.

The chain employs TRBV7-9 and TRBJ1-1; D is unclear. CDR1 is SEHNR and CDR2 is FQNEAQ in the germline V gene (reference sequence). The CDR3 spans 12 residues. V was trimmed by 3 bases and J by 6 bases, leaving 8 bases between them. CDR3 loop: CASSFQESEAFF. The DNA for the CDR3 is TGTGCCAGCAGCTTCCAGGAATCTGAAGCTTTCTTT.

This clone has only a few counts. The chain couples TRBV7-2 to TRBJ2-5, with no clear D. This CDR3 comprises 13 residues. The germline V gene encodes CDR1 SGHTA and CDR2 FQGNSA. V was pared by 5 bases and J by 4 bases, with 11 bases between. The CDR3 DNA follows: TGTGCCAGCAGCCGCGACCCTAGAGAGACCCAGTACTTC. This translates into CASSRDPRETQYF.

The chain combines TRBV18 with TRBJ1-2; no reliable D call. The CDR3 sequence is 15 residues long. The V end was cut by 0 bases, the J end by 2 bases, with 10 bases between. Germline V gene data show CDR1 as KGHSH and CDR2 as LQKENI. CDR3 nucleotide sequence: TGTGCCAGCTCACCACCATCGGGAGCGAACTATGGCTACACCTTC. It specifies CASSPPSGANYGYTF.

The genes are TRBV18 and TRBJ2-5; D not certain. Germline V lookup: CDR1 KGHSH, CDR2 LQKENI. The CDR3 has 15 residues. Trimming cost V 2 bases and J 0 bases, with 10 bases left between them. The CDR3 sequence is CASSPMSAYQETQYF. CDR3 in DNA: TGTGCCAGCTCACCAATGTCAGCGTACCAAGAGACCCAGTACTTC.